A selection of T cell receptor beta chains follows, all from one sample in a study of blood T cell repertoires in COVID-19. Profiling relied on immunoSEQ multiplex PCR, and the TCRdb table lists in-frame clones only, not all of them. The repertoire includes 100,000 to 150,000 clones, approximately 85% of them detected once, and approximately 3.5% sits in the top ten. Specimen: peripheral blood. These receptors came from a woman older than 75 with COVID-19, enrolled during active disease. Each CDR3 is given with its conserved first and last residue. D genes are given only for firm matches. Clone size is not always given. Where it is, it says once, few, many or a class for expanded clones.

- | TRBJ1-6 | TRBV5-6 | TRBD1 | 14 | TGTGCCAGCAGCACCGGGACAGGGGAGGTCTCCCTCCACTTT | CASSTGTGEVSLHF
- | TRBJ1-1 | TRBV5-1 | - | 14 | TGCGCCAGCAGCTACGAGGGAATGAACACTGAAGCTTTCTTT | CASSYEGMNTEAFF
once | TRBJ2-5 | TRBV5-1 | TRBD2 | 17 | TGCGCCAGCAGCTTGGGTGTGCTAGCGGATCAACAAGAGACCCAGTACTTC | CASSLGVLADQQETQYF
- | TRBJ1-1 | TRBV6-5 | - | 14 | TGTGCCAGCATGCGGGGGGTGGTAGAAACTGAAGCTTTCTTT | CASMRGVVETEAFF
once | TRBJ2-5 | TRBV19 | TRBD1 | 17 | TGTGCCAGTAGTAAGAAAGGACAGGGGGCGATCCAAGAGACCCAGTACTTC | CASSKKGQGAIQETQYF
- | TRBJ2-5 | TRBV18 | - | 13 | TGTGCCAGCTCACCACCGAATGAGGAGACCCAGTACTTC | CASSPPNEETQYF
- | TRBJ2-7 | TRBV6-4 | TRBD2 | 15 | TGTGCCAGCAGTGGGCGGGGGCGGGGGGCCTACGAGCAGTACTTC | CASSGRGRGAYEQYF
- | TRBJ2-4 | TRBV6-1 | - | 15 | TGTGCCAGCAGTGACCTCGGGGAGGACAAAAACATTCAGTACTTC | CASSDLGEDKNIQYF
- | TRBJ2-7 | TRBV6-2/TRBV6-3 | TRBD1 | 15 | TGTGCCAGCAGCCCCAACAGGGGAACTTTTTACGAGCAGTACTTC | CASSPNRGTFYEQYF
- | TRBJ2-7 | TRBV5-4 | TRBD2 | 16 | TGTGCCAGCAGCGCGGGACTAGCGGGAGGGAAATACGAGCAGTACTTC | CASSAGLAGGKYEQYF
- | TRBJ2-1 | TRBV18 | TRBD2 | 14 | TGTGCCAGCTCGGGACTAGCGGGAGTCAATGAGCAGTTCTTC | CASSGLAGVNEQFF
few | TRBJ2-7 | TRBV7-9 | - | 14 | TGTGCCAGCAGCTTAGAGACAGGAGGATACGAGCAGTACTTC | CASSLETGGYEQYF
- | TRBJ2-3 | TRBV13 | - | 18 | TGTGCCAGCAGCTTCACCACGGGGTTTAAAAAGAGCACAGATACGCAGTATTTT | CASSFTTGFKKSTDTQYF
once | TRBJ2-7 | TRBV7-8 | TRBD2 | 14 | TGTGCCAGCAGCTTGCTAGCGGGAAATTACGAGCAGTACTTC | CASSLLAGNYEQYF
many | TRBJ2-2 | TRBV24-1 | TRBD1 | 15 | TGTGCCACCAGTGATTTGGACAGGGACACCGGGGAGCTGTTTTTT | CATSDLDRDTGELFF
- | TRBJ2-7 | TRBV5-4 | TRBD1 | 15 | TGTGCCAGCAGCATAAAACCGGGACAGAACTACGAGCAGTACTTC | CASSIKPGQNYEQYF